The 21 T cell receptor beta chains in this list originate from one sample, sequenced in a study of T cells in Graves' hyperthyroidism and ophthalmopathy. The source material, RNA transcripts, was used to amplify TCR beta CDR3 regions. RT-PCR in the first round (using the HTBI primer set) targeted the TCR CDR3. TCRdb independently ran MiXCR on the multiplex PCR reads; one entry per CDR3 protein. The data show hundreds of thousands of distinct CDR3 sequences, around 20% seen once. The sequenced sample was blood. The receptors come from a young man with Graves' ophthalmopathy.

This clonotype showed up just once. This is likely a read error, given that the CDR3 carries no conserved phenylalanine or tryptophan at its end. The genes are TRBV5-1 and TRBJ2-2; D possibly corresponds to TRBD1 (6 bases). CDR1 SGHRS and CDR2 YFSETQ come from the germline V gene. The CDR3 contains 14 residues. The V and J ends lost 6 bases and 2 bases respectively, with 11 bases between them. The CDR3 reads CASKGDGNTGELFS. CDR3 nucleotide sequence: TGCGCCAGCAAGGGGGACGGAAACACCGGGGAGCTGTTTTCT.

This clonotype has at least ten counts. The chain links TRBV3-1 to TRBJ2-5; D is perhaps TRBD2 (6 bases). This CDR3 is 16 amino acids long. Looked up from germline, CDR1 is LGHDT and CDR2 is YNNKEL (reference sequence). Trimming cost V 6 bases and J 4 bases, with 21 bases left between them. CDR3 nucleotides: TGTGCCAGCAGTATTAGGGGTGCGGGACGGCGAGAGACCCAGTACTTC. The encoded protein is CASSIRGAGRRETQYF.

The chain has TRBV27 and TRBJ2-2, with 8 bases matching TRBD1. The J segment lost 4 bases and the V segment lost 2 bases, leaving 6 bases of the junction unmatched. The CDR3 has 16 residues. The germline CDR1 and CDR2 sequences are MNHEY and SMNVEV (reference sequence). The CDR3 nucleotides read TGTGCCAGCAGTTTACTGACAGGGGCGGGCACCGGGGAGCTGTTTTTT. Translated: CASSLLTGAGTGELFF.

This chain links TRBV12-3 or TRBV12-4 with TRBJ1-2; 7 bases agree with TRBD1. The CDR3 is 13 residues long. J gave up 4 bases and V 5 bases, and 4 bases lay outside the gene matches. The CDR3 DNA reads TGTGCCAGCAGTACACAGGGGTTCTATGGCTACACCTTC. Protein product: CASSTQGFYGYTF.

This clonotype was detected a few times. V gene TRBV4-1 combines with J gene TRBJ2-1, with 9 positions matching TRBD2. There are 15 residues in the CDR3. With V trimmed by 3 bases and J by 6 bases, 6 bases remained unmatched. Germline values: CDR1 MGHRA, CDR2 YSYEKL. Here the CDR3 DNA reads TGCGCCAGCAGCCAGACGGGAGCGGGAGGCAATGAGCAGTTCTTC. Translating it yields CASSQTGAGGNEQFF.

In this sample, this clonotype turned up a few times. The V gene is TRBV6-5, the J gene TRBJ2-5, with TRBD2 matching over 12 bases. This CDR3 comprises 18 residues. J lost 5 bases, V lost 2 bases, and 12 bases had no gene match. The V gene's germline CDR1 is MNHEY and CDR2 SVGAGI. This CDR3 reads CASSYGASGRGTVETQYF. In nucleotides, the CDR3 is TGTGCCAGCAGTTACGGGGCTAGCGGGAGGGGAACGGTGGAGACCCAGTACTTC.

This clonotype has at least ten counts. The J gene is TRBJ2-7, the V gene TRBV6-1; 11 bases are a match to TRBD2. Germline CDR1 reads MNHNS; CDR2 reads SASEGT. The CDR3 loop spans 16 amino acids. V was clipped by 11 bases and J by 2 bases; unmatched bases: 14. The CDR3 sequence is CAAESTSGNLAYEQYF. The DNA of the CDR3 is TGTGCCGCTGAATCGACTAGCGGGAATCTTGCCTACGAGCAGTACTTC.

This clonotype has at least ten counts. The rearrangement joins TRBV5-1 to TRBJ2-7, with no clear D. CDR1 and CDR2 from the germline V gene are SGHRS and YFSETQ. The CDR3 has 15 residues. The V gene lost 0 bases and the J gene lost 1 base, with 11 bases spanning the gap. This CDR3 is CASSLDPQLSYEQYF. Written as DNA, the CDR3 is TGCGCCAGCAGCTTGGACCCGCAACTATCCTACGAGCAGTACTTC. The variable domain in full, completed from reference TRBV5-1 and TRBJ2-7, reads KAGVTQTPRYLIKTRGQQVTLSCSPISGHRSVSWYQQTPGQGLQFLFEYFSETQRNKGNFPGRFSGRQFSNSRSEMNVSTLELGDSALYLCASSLDPQLSYEQYFGPGTRLTVT.

This clonotype occurred a few times. The chain joins TRBV7-6 to TRBJ2-5; TRBD2 agrees at 12 bases. After removal of 5 bases from V and 2 bases from J, the junction contained 6 bases not matched to a gene. The CDR3 length is 16 residues. Germline V gene lookup returns CDR1 SGHVS and CDR2 FNYEAQ. The CDR3 DNA follows: TGTGCCAGCAGCCCAAGACTAGCGGGAGATCAAGAGACCCAGTACTTC. This codes for CASSPRLAGDQETQYF.

There are many counts of this clonotype. V gene TRBV24-1 combines with J gene TRBJ1-1; weak D call: TRBD1 (6 bases). V was trimmed by 4 bases and J by 4 bases, leaving 21 bases between them. The CDR3 is 17 residues long. Germline V gene sequence: CDR1 KGHDR, CDR2 SFDVKD. The CDR3 sequence: CATSDSNSGHTGTEAFF. CDR3 nucleotides: TGTGCCACCAGTGACTCTAACTCGGGACACACCGGCACTGAAGCTTTCTTT.

This clonotype was detected ten times or more. V usage is TRBV11-3 and J usage is TRBJ2-3; the match to TRBD2 covers 7 bases. V shed 6 bases, J shed 4 bases, and the junction held 7 bases outside the gene matches. The CDR3 is 14 amino acids. CDR1 is SGHNT and CDR2 is YENEEA in the germline V gene. The CDR3 DNA follows: TGTGCCAGCAGACGGGAGGAAGTGGCAGATACGCAGTATTTT. Translation: CASRREEVADTQYF.

This clonotype was found a few times. The genes are TRBV10-3 and TRBJ2-7; 8 nucleotides match TRBD2. V lost 6 bases and J lost 3; bases outside the gene matches: 7. The CDR3 runs to 14 residues. Germline values: CDR1 ENHRY, CDR2 SYGVKD. The CDR3 sequence: CAIRAGTSDYEQYF. The CDR3 nucleotides read TGTGCCATCAGAGCCGGGACTAGTGACTACGAGCAGTACTTC.

This clonotype has ten or more counts. The V and J genes are TRBV11-2 and TRBJ2-3; unclear D gene. Germline CDR1 SGHAT, CDR2 FQNNGV. The CDR3 covers 14 residues. The ends were cut back, 4 bases at V and 0 bases at J, with 8 bases in the middle. The CDR3, as DNA: TGTGCCAGCAGCTCGACCCTCAGCACAGATACGCAGTATTTT. This sequence encodes CASSSTLSTDTQYF.

There are many counts of this clonotype. J is TRBJ2-1 and V is TRBV5-1, with 10 bases lining up with TRBD2. The trim removed 0 bases at V and 8 bases at J, leaving 2 bases unmatched. Germline V CDR1 and CDR2: SGHRS, YFSETQ. The CDR3 is 14 amino acids. CDR3 region: CASSLGLAGYEQFF. The CDR3 coding sequence is TGCGCCAGCAGCTTGGGACTAGCGGGTTATGAGCAGTTCTTC.

This clonotype was counted ten times or more. The rearrangement links TRBV11-3 to TRBJ2-1; tentatively, D is TRBD1 (6 bases). V lost 3 bases, J lost 1 base, and 10 bases lay in between. Germline V CDR1 and CDR2: SGHNT, YENEEA. CDR3 length: 15 residues. CDR3 sequence reads: CASSFSRGSYNEQFF. The CDR3 bases are TGTGCCAGCAGCTTTTCCAGGGGATCCTACAATGAGCAGTTCTTC.

The chain carries TRBV16 and TRBJ2-1; the D is unclear. The V and J ends lost 2 bases and 2 bases respectively, with 7 bases between them. The CDR3 sequence is 14 residues long. Germline V gene data show CDR1 as KGHSY and CDR2 as FQNENV. For the CDR3, the DNA is TGTGCCAGCAGCCAAGGTGCTACCTACAATGAGCAGTTCTTC. It yields the protein CASSQGATYNEQFF.

This clonotype was recorded a few times. This chain links TRBV7-3 with TRBJ1-1; D is unclear. The V end was cut by 5 bases, the J end by 3 bases, with 10 bases between. This CDR3 comprises 13 residues. CDR1 is SGHTA and CDR2 is FQGTGA in the germline V gene. The CDR3 region has the DNA TGTGCCAGCAGCGTCTACCGGGACACTGAAGCTTTCTTT. It is translated as CASSVYRDTEAFF.

V is TRBV6-1 and J is TRBJ2-7, with D hard to call. Trimming removed 8 bases at V and 6 bases at J, with 8 bases between. The CDR3 runs 10 residues. Per germline, CDR1 MNHNS and CDR2 SASEGT. CDR3 in DNA: TGTGCCAGCGGCTTGTCCGAGCAGTACTTC. Translating it yields CASGLSEQYF.

The gene calls are TRBV5-5 and TRBJ2-1, with D possibly matching TRBD1 (6 bases). Germline V CDR1 and CDR2: SGHKS, YYEKEE (reference sequence). This CDR3 has 15 residues. Between the trimmed V and J ends, which lost 2 bases and 2 bases, there was a span of 11 bases. Here the CDR3 reads CASSFGQQTYNEQFF. CDR3 nucleotide sequence: TGTGCCAGCAGCTTCGGACAGCAAACCTACAATGAGCAGTTCTTC.

The rearrangement links TRBV20-1 to TRBJ1-2; 9 positions agree with TRBD1. The CDR3 spans 13 residues. Trimming at V came to 5 bases and at J to 5 bases, leaving 6 bases not matched to a gene. Per germline, CDR1 DFQATT and CDR2 SNEGSKA (reference sequence). The CDR3 nucleotides read TGCAGTGCTGAGACCGGGACAGGGTATGGCTACACCTTC. Translated, it gives CSAETGTGYGYTF.

Worth noting for this clonotype: One end of the junction varies from germline; a read error may be responsible. V usage is TRBV30 and J usage is TRBJ1-1; no reliable D call. Germline-derived CDR1 and CDR2 are GTSNPN and SVGIG (reference sequence). The CDR3 length is 13 residues. The chain's CDR3 is CARSVDGGTEAFF. The CDR3 DNA reads TGTGCCCGGAGTGTAGACGGTGGGACTGAAGCTTTCTTT.